This TCR beta chain was recorded in a study of cytomegalovirus exposure and HLA in healthy donors. For the study at large: An earlier analysis identified 120 million or so unique TCR beta sequences in about 200 million T cells. Notes on the study in general: There were some public TCRs occurring in many donors, but most TCR sequences were rare. HLA alleles showed associations with 16,951 TCR beta sequences in a later analysis, at a 0.05 false discovery rate.

Primers: 60 Vbeta forward and 13 Jbeta reverse. Measured with immunoSEQ multiplex PCR; TCRdb has only the in-frame clones, and not every one. Seen here are under 150,000 clones, roughly four fifths observed once, and the top ten hold more than 2.5%. Per germline, CDR1 KGHSH and CDR2 LQKENI. This CDR3 spans 15 amino acids. Comment on this clone: Its antigen remains unknown. A junction boundary mismatches the germline segment, possibly from a read error. This specimen includes other DNA sequences encoding the same CDR3.

This TCR was recovered from a male donor in good health and CMV-seronegative. This rearrangement joins TRBV18 to TRBJ2-3; weak D call: TRBD2 (7 bases). What was sequenced was PBMCs. DNA of the CDR3: TGCGCCAGCTCACCAAGGGGGGGCTACACAGATACGCAGTATTTT. It codes for CASSPRGGYTDTQYF.